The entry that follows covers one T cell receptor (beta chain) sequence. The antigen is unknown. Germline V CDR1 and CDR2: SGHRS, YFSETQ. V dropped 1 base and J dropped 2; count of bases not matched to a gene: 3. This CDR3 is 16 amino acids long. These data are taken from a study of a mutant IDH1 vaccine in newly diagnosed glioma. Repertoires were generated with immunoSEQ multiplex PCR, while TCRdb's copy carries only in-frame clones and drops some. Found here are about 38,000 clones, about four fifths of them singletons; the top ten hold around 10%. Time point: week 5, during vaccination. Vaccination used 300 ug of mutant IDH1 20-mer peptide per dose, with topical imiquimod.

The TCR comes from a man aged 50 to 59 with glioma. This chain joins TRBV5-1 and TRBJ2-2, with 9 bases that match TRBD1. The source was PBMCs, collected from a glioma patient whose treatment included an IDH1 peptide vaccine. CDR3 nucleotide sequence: TGCGCCAGCAGCTTGTTGGGACAGGGAAACACCGGGGAGCTGTTTTTT. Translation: CASSLLGQGNTGELFF.